A selection of T cell receptor beta chains follows, all from one sample in a study of CD8+ T cells in alopecia areata. Repertoires were generated with immunoSEQ multiplex PCR, while TCRdb's copy carries only in-frame clones and drops some. The table has around 97,000 clones, 55% seen once. The sample taken for sequencing was CD4+ T cells sorted from blood. The receptors shown here come from a human donor in good health. The CDR3 runs from the conserved cysteine through the conserved F or W. D genes are given only for firm matches. Clone size appears in some rows only: once, few, many, or a class for an expanded clone.

size	D	V	J	CDR3	DNA
few	TRBD1	TRBV7-2	TRBJ2-6	CASSPTGSNSGANVLTF	TGTGCCAGCAGCCCGACAGGGTCTAACTCTGGGGCCAACGTCCTGACTTTC
NA	TRBD1	TRBV7-2	TRBJ1-4	CASSGWDRGGEKLFF	TGTGCCAGCAGCGGCTGGGACAGGGGAGGTGAAAAACTGTTTTTT
NA	TRBD2	TRBV28	TRBJ2-5	CASSLGGTDPKTQYF	TGTGCCAGCAGTTTGGGGGGGACCGACCCAAAGACCCAGTACTTC
few	NA	TRBV7-2	TRBJ1-1	CASSFFGGNTEAFF	TGTGCCAGCAGCTTTTTCGGAGGTAACACTGAAGCTTTCTTT
NA	NA	TRBV7-2	TRBJ2-2	CASSLEQSGELFF	TGTGCCAGCAGCTTAGAACAGTCCGGGGAGCTGTTTTTT
few	NA	TRBV6-1	TRBJ1-3	CASSENPGVFGNTIYF	TGTGCCAGCAGTGAAAATCCCGGGGTCTTTGGAAACACCATATATTTT
NA	NA	TRBV5-1	TRBJ1-3	CASSLGWTAGNTIYF	TGCGCCAGCAGCTTGGGTTGGACAGCCGGAAACACCATATATTTT
few	TRBD1	TRBV5-1	TRBJ2-4	CASSMGNSGQPVYF	TGCGCCAGCAGCATGGGAAATTCGGGACAGCCGGTATACTTC
NA	NA	TRBV6-6	TRBJ1-5	CASRSRENNQPQHF	TGTGCCAGCAGGTCCCGGGAGAACAATCAGCCCCAGCATTTT
NA	NA	TRBV29-1	TRBJ2-7	CSARDRSYEQYF	TGCAGCGCCCGAGACAGATCCTACGAGCAGTACTTC
many	TRBD1	TRBV7-2	TRBJ2-6	CASSLGTGGANVLTF	TGTGCCAGCAGCTTAGGGACAGGGGGAGCCAACGTCCTGACTTTC
few	NA	TRBV29-1	TRBJ1-1	CSFQVNTEAFF	TGCAGCTTCCAGGTGAACACTGAAGCTTTCTTT
NA	TRBD2	TRBV5-1	TRBJ2-5	CASSETSGETQYF	TGCGCCAGCAGCGAGACTAGCGGGGAGACCCAGTACTTC
few	TRBD2	TRBV7-2	TRBJ2-1	CASSARLAGGHNEQFF	TGTGCCAGCAGCGCCCGACTAGCGGGGGGCCACAATGAGCAGTTCTTC
NA	NA	TRBV4-1	TRBJ1-2	CASSQEGSFGYTF	TGCGCCAGCAGCCAAGAGGGGTCCTTTGGCTACACCTTC
NA	TRBD1	TRBV6-1	TRBJ1-4	CASSSYRGREKLFF	TGTGCCAGCAGCTCCTACAGGGGGAGGGAAAAACTGTTTTTT